These 3 T cell receptor beta chains were sequenced from one sample in a study of Ad26.COV2.S vaccination and SARS-CoV-2 variants. Treatment noted: around 19 received Ad26.COV2.S at low or high dose, single or two shots; 5 received placebo; per-sample allocation not given. Sampling happened 63 days after the first vaccine or placebo injection. This table comes from immunoSEQ multiplex PCR, and its TCRdb copy is limited to in-frame clones, with some not included. The sample shows over 300,000 clones, approximately 83% of them seen only once. The sequencing used peripheral blood, collected in a trial of Ad26.COV2.S vaccine versus placebo. Source of these receptors: a person between 18 and 60 years old who received the Ad26.COV2.S COVID-19 vaccine or a placebo.

The V and J genes are TRBV4-1 and TRBJ2-3; 13 bases align to TRBD2. The trim removed 7 bases at V and 9 bases at J, leaving 13 bases unmatched. The CDR3 covers 16 residues. Germline V gene data show CDR1 as MGHRA and CDR2 as YSYEKL. DNA for the CDR3: TGCGCCAGCATGCCAACCGGGACTAGCGGGGCGGACACGCAGTATTTT. It encodes CASMPTGTSGADTQYF.

This chain connects TRBV5-1 to TRBJ2-1, with D possibly matching TRBD2 (7 bases). Trimming shortened V by 1 base and J by 11 bases, and 19 bases separated the two germline ends. This CDR3 has 15 residues. Germline CDR1 and CDR2: SGHRS and YFSETQ. This CDR3 reads CASSLRASGQRQQFF. CDR3 DNA: TGCGCCAGCAGCTTGCGGGCTAGCGGACAGAGACAGCAGTTCTTC.

The V call is TRBV5-1, the J call TRBJ2-7; TRBD1 agrees at 8 bases. The CDR3 consists of 15 residues. Germline CDR1 and CDR2: SGHRS and YFSETQ. The V segment lost 3 bases and the J segment 2 bases; nucleotides outside the gene matches: 7. CDR3 region: CASSSLTGVPYEQYF. CDR3 in DNA: TGCGCCAGCAGCTCCCTGACAGGGGTGCCCTACGAGCAGTACTTC.